This passage covers 8 T cell receptor beta chains from one sample sequenced in a study of blood T cell repertoires in COVID-19. Measured with immunoSEQ multiplex PCR; TCRdb has only the in-frame clones, and not every one. Of roughly 35,000 clones detected, 70% to 90% appear once; the ten largest clones hold 10% to 15%. The sequenced sample consisted of peripheral blood. The receptors stem from a man aged 55 to 69 with active COVID-19.

This chain connects TRBV10-3 to TRBJ1-1, with D maybe TRBD1 (5 bases). The CDR3 runs to 15 residues. Germline-derived CDR1 and CDR2 are ENHRY and SYGVKD. V lost 2 bases, J lost 5 bases, and 15 bases lay in between. The CDR3 reads CAISERTGGWTEAFF. The CDR3 coding sequence is TGTGCCATCAGTGAGCGGACCGGGGGTTGGACTGAAGCTTTCTTT.

The table lists this clone with a count of one. This sequence joins TRBV27 and TRBJ2-7; 8 nucleotides agree with TRBD2. In germline, CDR1 is MNHEY, CDR2 SMNVEV (reference sequence). V dropped 1 base and J dropped 4; count of bases not matched to a gene: 9. This CDR3 comprises 16 residues. The CDR3 nucleotides are TGTGCCAGCAGTTTATACCTACCCGGGACTAGATACGAGCAGTACTTC. This gives the protein CASSLYLPGTRYEQYF.

The chain recombines TRBV11-3 with TRBJ2-1, with TRBD2 identical over 8 bases. Germline V CDR1 and CDR2: SGHNT, YENEEA. With 1 base clipped from V and 8 bases from J, the junction kept 10 bases outside the gene matches. The CDR3 extends over 16 amino acids. CDR3 coding DNA: TGTGCCAGCAGCTTAGGTGAAGCGGGAGTCACGGATGAGCAGTTCTTC. This encodes CASSLGEAGVTDEQFF.

This clone has more than one count but fewer than ten. This sequence joins TRBV19 and TRBJ1-5; 9 nucleotides match TRBD1. J lost 9 bases, V lost 6 bases, and 9 bases had no gene match. In germline, CDR1 is LNHDA, CDR2 SQIVND (reference sequence). This CDR3 is 14 amino acids long. CDR3 DNA: TGTGCCAGTAGGAGCCGGGACAGGGATTTGCCCCAGCATTTT. Protein: CASRSRDRDLPQHF.

As DNA, the CDR3 is TGTGCCAGCAGCTTAACAGTTACCACAGATACGCAGTATTTT. It specifies CASSLTVTTDTQYF. The chain recombines TRBV7-9 with TRBJ2-3; no reliable D call. The germline V gene encodes CDR1 SEHNR and CDR2 FQNEAQ (reference sequence). CDR3 length equals 14 residues. Trimming pared 2 bases from V and 2 bases from J, leaving 8 bases between.

This chain uses TRBV4-2 with TRBJ2-3; 9 nucleotides line up with TRBD1. The CDR3 totals 16 residues. J lost 6 bases, V lost 0 bases, and 7 bases had no gene match. In germline, CDR1 is LGHNA, CDR2 YNFKEQ. CDR3 loop: CASSQDEGTGRDTQYF. Written as DNA, the CDR3 is TGTGCCAGCAGCCAAGATGAGGGGACAGGGAGGGATACGCAGTATTTT.

The chain combines TRBV11-2 with TRBJ2-2, with D unclear. This CDR3 comprises 14 residues. V was shortened by 5 bases and J by 0 bases, with 7 bases between the two germline ends. Germline CDR1 and CDR2: SGHAT and FQNNGV. CDR3 sequence reads: CASSRSSNTGELFF. CDR3 coding DNA: TGTGCCAGCAGCCGGTCTTCGAACACCGGGGAGCTGTTTTTT.

The chain recombines TRBV7-9 with TRBJ1-1, with D unclear. Trimming left V 3 bases short and J 1 base short, with 3 bases between. The CDR3 has 12 amino acids. CDR1 SEHNR and CDR2 FQNEAQ come from the germline V gene (reference sequence). DNA for the CDR3: TGTGCCAGCAGCTTCCAGAACACTGAAGCTTTCTTT. Protein sequence: CASSFQNTEAFF.